Given below is one T cell receptor (beta chain) in context. These data belong to a study of cytomegalovirus exposure and HLA in healthy donors. Germline CDR1 is DFQATT and CDR2 is SNEGSKA (reference sequence). V lost 5 bases to trimming and J lost 5 bases, with 9 bases between them. This CDR3 spans 11 amino acids. 13 Jbeta primers and 60 Vbeta primers were used for the PCR. Method: immunoSEQ multiplex PCR; TCRdb's copy keeps in-frame clones and lacks some. The table lists under 95,000 clones, 80% of them singletons, with under 1.2% in the top ten. The sequencing sample was made of PBMCs. This sequence originates from a male donor in good health and CMV-seronegative. This chain uses TRBV20-1 with TRBJ2-5; D is unclear. The CDR3 DNA reads as TGCAGTGCTCTGTTTTTGGAGACCCAGTACTTC. Translating it yields CSALFLETQYF.